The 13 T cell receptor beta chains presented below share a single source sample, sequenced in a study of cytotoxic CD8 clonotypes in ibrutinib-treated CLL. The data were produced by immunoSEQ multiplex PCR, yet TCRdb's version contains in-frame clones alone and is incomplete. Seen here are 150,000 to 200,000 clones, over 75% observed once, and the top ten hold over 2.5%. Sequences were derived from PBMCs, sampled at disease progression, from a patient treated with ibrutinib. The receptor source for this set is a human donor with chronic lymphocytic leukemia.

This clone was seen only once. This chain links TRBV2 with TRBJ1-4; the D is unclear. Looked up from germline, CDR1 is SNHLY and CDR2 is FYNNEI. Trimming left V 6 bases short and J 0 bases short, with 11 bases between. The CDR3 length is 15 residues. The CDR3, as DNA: TGTGCCAGCAGGGACCGATCAGCAACTAATGAAAAACTGTTTTTT. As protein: CASRDRSATNEKLFF. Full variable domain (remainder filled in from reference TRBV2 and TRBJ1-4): EPEVTQTPSHQVTQMGQEVILRCVPISNHLYFYWYRQILGQKVEFLVSFYNNEISEKSEIFDDQFSVERPDGSNFTLKIRSTKLEDSAMYFCASRDRSATNEKLFFGSGTQLSVL.

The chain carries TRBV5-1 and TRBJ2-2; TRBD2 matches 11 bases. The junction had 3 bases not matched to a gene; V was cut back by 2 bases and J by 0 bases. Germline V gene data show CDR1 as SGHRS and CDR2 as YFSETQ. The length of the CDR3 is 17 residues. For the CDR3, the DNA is TGCGCCAGCAGCTTAAAGACTAGCGGGACGAACACCGGGGAGCTGTTTTTT. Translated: CASSLKTSGTNTGELFF.

The CDR3 protein is CASSQQNLAGGAYEQYF. The CDR3 nucleotides read TGCGCCAGCAGCCAACAAAATCTAGCGGGAGGGGCCTACGAGCAGTACTTC. The gene calls are TRBV4-1 and TRBJ2-7; 12 nucleotides line up with TRBD2. After removal of 2 bases from V and 2 bases from J, the junction contained 7 bases not matched to a gene. Germline V gene sequence: CDR1 MGHRA, CDR2 YSYEKL. The CDR3 consists of 17 residues.

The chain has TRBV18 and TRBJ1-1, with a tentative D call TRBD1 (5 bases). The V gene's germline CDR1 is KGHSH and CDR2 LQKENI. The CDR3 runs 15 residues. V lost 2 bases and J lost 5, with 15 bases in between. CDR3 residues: CASSPGGAGTTEAFF. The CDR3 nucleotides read TGTGCCAGCTCACCAGGAGGGGCGGGTACAACTGAAGCTTTCTTT.

The CDR3 region is CASSQDMSSGRVSEQYF. DNA of the CDR3: TGCGCCAGCAGCCAAGACATGAGTAGCGGGAGGGTAAGCGAGCAGTACTTC. The chain links TRBV4-1 to TRBJ2-7; 11 bases map to TRBD2. J lost 6 bases, V lost 0 bases, and 10 bases had no gene match. CDR3 size: 17 residues. CDR1 is MGHRA, CDR2 YSYEKL, per germline.

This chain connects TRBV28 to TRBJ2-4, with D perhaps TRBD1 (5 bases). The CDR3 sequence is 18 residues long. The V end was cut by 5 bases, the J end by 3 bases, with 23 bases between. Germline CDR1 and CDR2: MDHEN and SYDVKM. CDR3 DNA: TGTGCCAGCAGTCCCCGACCTTGGAAGGGGTCGGGCAAAAACATTCAGTACTTC. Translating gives CASSPRPWKGSGKNIQYF.

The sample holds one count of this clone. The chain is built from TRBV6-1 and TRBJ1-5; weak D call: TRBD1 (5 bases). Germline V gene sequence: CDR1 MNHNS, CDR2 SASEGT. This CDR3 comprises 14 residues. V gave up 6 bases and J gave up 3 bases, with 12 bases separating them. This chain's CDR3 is CASRKTDNNQPQHF. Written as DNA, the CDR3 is TGTGCCAGCAGAAAGACAGACAACAATCAGCCCCAGCATTTT.

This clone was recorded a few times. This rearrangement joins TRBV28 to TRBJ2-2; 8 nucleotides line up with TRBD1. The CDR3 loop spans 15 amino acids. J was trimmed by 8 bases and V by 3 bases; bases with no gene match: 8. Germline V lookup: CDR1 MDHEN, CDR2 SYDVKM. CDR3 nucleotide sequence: TGTGCCAGCAGTTTGGCGCAGGGGGCGCGAGGGGAGCTGTTTTTT. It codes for CASSLAQGARGELFF.

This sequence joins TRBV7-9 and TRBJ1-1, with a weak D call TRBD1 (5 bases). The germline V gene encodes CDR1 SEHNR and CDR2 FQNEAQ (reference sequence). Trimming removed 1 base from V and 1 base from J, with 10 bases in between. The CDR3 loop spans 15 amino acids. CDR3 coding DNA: TGTGCCAGCAGCTTAGAGGGACTCGGGAACACTGAAGCTTTCTTT. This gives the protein CASSLEGLGNTEAFF. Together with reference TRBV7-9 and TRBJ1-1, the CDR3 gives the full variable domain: DTGVSQNPRHKITKRGQNVTFRCDPISEHNRLYWYRQTLGQGPEFLTYFQNEAQLEKSRLLSDRFSAERPKGSFSTLEIQRTEQGDSAMYLCASSLEGLGNTEAFFGQGTRLTVV.

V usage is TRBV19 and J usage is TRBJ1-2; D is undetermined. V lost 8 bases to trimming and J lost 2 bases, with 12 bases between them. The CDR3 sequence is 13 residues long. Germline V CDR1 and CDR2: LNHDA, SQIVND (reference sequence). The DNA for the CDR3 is TGTGCCAGTGGAGCACATTTCAACTATGGCTACACCTTC. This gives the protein CASGAHFNYGYTF.

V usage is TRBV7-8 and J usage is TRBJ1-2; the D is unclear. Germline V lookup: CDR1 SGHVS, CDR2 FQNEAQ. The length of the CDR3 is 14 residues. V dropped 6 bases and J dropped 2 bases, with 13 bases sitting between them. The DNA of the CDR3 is TGTGCCAGCAGTTCGATCGCTTCAAACTATGGCTACACCTTC. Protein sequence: CASSSIASNYGYTF.

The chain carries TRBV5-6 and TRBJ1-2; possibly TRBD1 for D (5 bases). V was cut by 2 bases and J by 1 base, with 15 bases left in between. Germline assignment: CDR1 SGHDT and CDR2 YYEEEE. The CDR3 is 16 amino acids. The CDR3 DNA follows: TGTGCCAGCAGCTTCTCTACAGGAGCTCTTAACTATGGCTACACCTTC. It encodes CASSFSTGALNYGYTF.

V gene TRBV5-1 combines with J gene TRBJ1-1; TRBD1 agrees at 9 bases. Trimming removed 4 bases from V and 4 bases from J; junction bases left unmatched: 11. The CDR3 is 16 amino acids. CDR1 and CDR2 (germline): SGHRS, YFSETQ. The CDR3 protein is CASSQPLTGGFTEAFF. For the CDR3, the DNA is TGCGCCAGCAGCCAACCACTAACAGGGGGCTTCACTGAAGCTTTCTTT.